This record looks at one TCR beta chain sequence and its context. This specimen comes from a study of blood T cell repertoires in COVID-19. Generated by immunoSEQ multiplex PCR, the TCRdb table keeps only in-frame clones and is missing some. The repertoire holds roughly 250,000 clones, with around 93% as singletons. This CDR3 is built from 15 residues. With V trimmed by 7 bases and J by 6 bases, 13 bases remained unmatched. The germline CDR1 and CDR2 sequences are SGHRS and YFSETQ. The chain is built from TRBV5-1 and TRBJ2-1, with 7 nucleotides matching TRBD2. This receptor was identified in a human donor in a cohort exposed to, infected with or recovered from COVID-19 (not recorded which). The donor label of this sample is uncertain. Sequences were obtained from PBMCs or T cells enriched from blood (not recorded which). Written as DNA, the CDR3 is TGCGCCAGCGCAAGGCCGGGACTAACTTCCAATGAGCAGTTCTTC. Translation gives CASARPGLTSNEQFF. Full variable domain (missing parts from reference TRBV5-1 and TRBJ2-1): KAGVTQTPRYLIKTRGQQVTLSCSPISGHRSVSWYQQTPGQGLQFLFEYFSETQRNKGNFPGRFSGRQFSNSRSEMNVSTLELGDSALYLCASARPGLTSNEQFFGPGTRLTVL.